The subject of this entry is one T cell receptor (beta chain). The antigen is not known. The sample is drawn from a study of tumour-infiltrating T cells in Burkitt lymphoma. Whole-study context: Survival, overall and progression-free, tracked with productive clonality.

Findings of the study overall: Several public clonotypes were shared across many Burkitt lymphoma patients.

Using immunoSEQ multiplex PCR, the repertoire was profiled, and TCRdb retains in-frame clones only, with some absent. Among several thousand clones, about 84% were seen once, and the ten largest hold 9.5% to 12%. The CDR3 is 15 amino acids. The germline V gene encodes CDR1 SEHNR and CDR2 FQNEAQ (reference sequence). Trimming removed 8 bases from V and 4 bases from J; junction bases left unmatched: 13. The chain recombines TRBV7-9 with TRBJ1-2; TRBD1 agrees at 7 bases. This sequence was found in a human donor with Burkitt lymphoma. The specimen sequenced was tumor tissue. This chain's CDR3 is CASEETRQGAYGYTF. The DNA for the CDR3 is TGTGCCAGCGAGGAGACAAGACAGGGAGCCTATGGCTACACCTTC.